Described below is a single T cell receptor beta chain sequence and its context. Its antigen is currently unknown. The data stem from a study of Ad26.COV2.S vaccination and SARS-CoV-2 variants. On the study more broadly: A participant enrolled in the COV1001 Ad26.COV2.S trial arm provided the sample. Once or twice, 56 days apart, Ad26.COV2.S was delivered intramuscularly.

CDR3 length: 12 residues. The V gene end was trimmed by 3 bases and the J gene end by 8 bases; junction bases not matched to a gene: 2. The germline CDR1 and CDR2 sequences are SGHRS and YFSETQ. Treatment given: roughly 19 received Ad26.COV2.S at low or high dose, single or two shots; several received placebo; per-sample allocation not given. Samples analyzed were those drawn on day 63 after the first vaccine or placebo injection. Notes on the study in general: Using TCR breadth and depth analyses may have led to underestimated total T cell responses. In vaccinated individuals, spike-specific CD8+ and CD4+ T cell responses reportedly displayed substantial breadth.

The repertoire was sequenced with immunoSEQ multiplex PCR; TCRdb's copy has only in-frame clones and lacks some. Counted here are some 290,000 clones, around 85% occurring once; the ten biggest clones make up 2% to 2.5%. This TCR came from a person aged 18-65 years who received the Ad26.COV2.S COVID-19 vaccine or a placebo. The chain recombines TRBV5-1 with TRBJ2-1; 7 positions match TRBD1. The sequenced sample was peripheral blood, obtained in a trial of Ad26.COV2.S vaccine versus placebo. CDR3 in DNA: TGCGCCAGCAGCTGGACAGGCGATGAGCAGTTCTTC. This sequence encodes CASSWTGDEQFF.